One sample yielded the 9 T cell receptor beta chains listed below, sequenced in a study of T-cell reconstitution after alpha-beta-depleted transplantation in children (dated by TCRdb to the mid-2010s). Libraries came from PCR. This sample was sequenced with an Illumina HiSeq 2500. TCR libraries were prepared with molecular barcoding, using unique molecular identifiers to normalize TCRbeta repertoire quantification. TCRdb cleaned the public reads at Q25 with fastp, built clones with MiXCR and kept in-frame beta chains. Rows with a matching CDR3 protein are joined into one entry that keeps the most common DNA and genes. Here the sample has over 550,000 distinct CDR3 sequences; roughly a tenth occur a single time. The ten largest make up less than 5% of the sample. The sample in question was PBMCs from the stem cell graft donor, obtained from the stem cell graft. These receptors originate from a human donor who donated a stem cell graft to a child with acute myeloid leukemia.

The chain has TRBV12-3 or TRBV12-4 and TRBJ1-1; 8 bases are shared with TRBD1. After removal of 10 bases from V and 5 bases from J, the junction contained 3 bases not matched to a gene. The CDR3 length is 11 residues. CDR3 sequence reads: CATHRGTEAFF. The CDR3, as DNA: TGTGCCACCCACAGGGGGACTGAAGCTTTCTTT.

The table lists this clonotype with many counts. The rearrangement links TRBV30 to TRBJ2-7; TRBD2 matches at 9 bases. Germline values: CDR1 GTSNPN, CDR2 SVGIG (reference sequence). The CDR3 is 14 amino acids. Germline trimming cut 0 bases from V and 6 bases from J; bases unmatched to any gene: 6. The CDR3 here is CAWSVTSGYTEQYF. The CDR3 coding sequence is TGTGCCTGGAGTGTTACTAGCGGGTATACCGAGCAGTACTTC.

Only a few counts were recorded for this clonotype. The rearrangement links TRBV29-1 to TRBJ2-3; no clear D gene. Between the trimmed V and J ends, which lost 7 bases and 6 bases, there was a span of 17 bases. Germline V gene lookup returns CDR1 SQVTM and CDR2 ANQGSEA. CDR3 length equals 13 residues. CDR3 nucleotides: TGCAGCGGTTTCCCGGATAAGTCGGATACGCAGTATTTT. Its protein is CSGFPDKSDTQYF.

This clonotype was recorded a few times. The chain joins TRBV11-2 to TRBJ2-7; tentative D call: TRBD2 (6 bases). Trimming took 0 bases from V and 0 from J, leaving 15 bases between them. The CDR3 covers 17 residues. Per germline, CDR1 SGHAT and CDR2 FQNNGV. This chain's CDR3 is CASSLEGLTSSSYEQYF. CDR3 sequence (DNA): TGTGCCAGCAGCTTAGAGGGACTTACTTCGAGCTCCTACGAGCAGTACTTC.

This clonotype has more than one count but fewer than ten. This rearrangement joins TRBV20-1 to TRBJ1-4; 11 bases agree with TRBD1. CDR3 length equals 16 residues. Germline CDR1 reads DFQATT; CDR2 reads SNEGSKA (reference sequence). Losses at the gene ends were 6 bases for V and 7 bases for J; bases not matched to a gene: 13. The CDR3 reads CSATGTGGYRSEKLFF. CDR3 DNA sequence: TGCAGTGCGACCGGGACAGGGGGTTACCGCAGTGAAAAACTGTTTTTT.

The chain uses TRBV28 and TRBJ2-7; 7 nucleotides match TRBD1. The V gene's germline CDR1 is MDHEN and CDR2 SYDVKM. Losses at the gene ends were 7 bases for V and 6 bases for J; bases not matched to a gene: 12. This CDR3 has 14 residues. The CDR3 coding sequence is TGTGCCAGCAAACGGGACAGCCTCTCCAGCGAGCAGTACTTC. Its translation is CASKRDSLSSEQYF. Filled out from reference TRBV28 and TRBJ2-7, the complete variable domain reads DVKVTQSSRYLVKRTGEKVFLECVQDMDHENMFWYRQDPGLGLRLIYFSYDVKMKEKGDIPEGYSVSREKKERFSLILESASTNQTSMYLCASKRDSLSSEQYFGPGTRLTVT.

This clonotype was found many times. The gene calls are TRBV12-3 or TRBV12-4 and TRBJ1-5, with D possibly being TRBD1 (5 bases). CDR3 length: 15 amino acids. With 6 bases removed from V and 3 bases from J, the gap between germline ends came to 15 bases. CDR3 in amino acids: CASRPRGVINQPQHF. CDR3 sequence (DNA): TGTGCCAGCAGACCCCGGGGGGTGATCAATCAGCCCCAGCATTTT.

This clonotype occurred a few times. The chain employs TRBV20-1 and TRBJ2-7; 7 nucleotides align to TRBD2. Looked up from germline, CDR1 is DFQATT and CDR2 is SNEGSKA (reference sequence). With 3 bases clipped from V and 2 bases from J, the junction kept 7 bases outside the gene matches. The CDR3 extends over 14 amino acids. CDR3 amino acids: CSARSTSVTYEQYF. The CDR3 DNA reads as TGCAGTGCTAGGAGTACTAGCGTGACCTACGAGCAGTACTTC.

The chain combines TRBV20-1 with TRBJ2-7; 11 bases fit TRBD2. Germline V CDR1 and CDR2: DFQATT, SNEGSKA (reference sequence). This CDR3 spans 14 amino acids. In nucleotides, the CDR3 is TGCAGCGGTATAGCGGGAGGGAACTCCTACGAGCAGTACTTC. Protein: CSGIAGGNSYEQYF.